A selection of T cell receptor beta chains follows, all from one sample in a study of identical twins. TCRdb fed the 5' RACE reads into MiXCR, producing one record per CDR3 protein. The data contain some 710,000 distinct CDR3 sequences, 5.5% to 6.5% of them seen just once; the ten biggest clones take up 1.5% to 2%. The sequencing sample was made of naive T cells sorted from blood. Receptors were obtained from a man between 18 and 35 years old in good health. Both conserved end residues are part of each CDR3. D genes are given only for firm matches. Clone size is stated in some rows and not others, as once, few, many or a class when expanded.

D gene | J gene | clone size | V gene | CDR3 protein | CDR3 DNA
. | TRBJ2-1 | . | TRBV20-1 | CSAIAELNEQFF | TGCAGTGCTATAGCGGAGTTGAATGAGCAGTTCTTC
. | TRBJ1-5 | many | TRBV6-1 | CATRDGGNQPQHF | TGTGCCACCCGGGACGGCGGCAATCAGCCCCAGCATTTT
. | TRBJ2-1 | many | TRBV5-1 | CASSLGGVGLYNEQFF | TGCGCCAGCAGCTTGGGAGGTGTGGGACTTTACAATGAGCAGTTCTTC
. | TRBJ1-2 | many | TRBV29-1 | CSVVGGPVYGYTF | TGCAGCGTTGTCGGGGGGCCGGTATATGGCTACACCTTC
. | TRBJ2-2 | many | TRBV12-3/TRBV12-4 | CASRPIGPGARELFF | TGTGCCAGCAGACCCATAGGTCCGGGGGCCAGGGAGCTGTTTTTT
TRBD2 | TRBJ2-3 | many | TRBV10-3 | CAIRPLAGGGTDTQYF | TGTGCCATCAGGCCCTTAGCGGGAGGAGGCACAGATACGCAGTATTTT
. | TRBJ2-3 | many | TRBV7-9 | CASAPTTTDTQYF | TGTGCCAGCGCCCCGACTACTACAGATACGCAGTATTTT
. | TRBJ2-2 | few | TRBV30 | CAWSPFNTGELFF | TGTGCCTGGAGTCCCTTTAACACCGGGGAGCTGTTTTTT
. | TRBJ2-7 | many | TRBV12-3/TRBV12-4 | CASSTDGYEQYF | TGTGCCAGCAGCACGGACGGCTACGAGCAGTACTTC
. | TRBJ1-1 | many | TRBV3-1 | CASSRFRVNTEAFF | TGTGCCAGCAGCCGTTTCAGGGTGAACACTGAAGCTTTCTTT
TRBD2 | TRBJ2-3 | many | TRBV5-1 | CASSGLASDPDTQYF | TGCGCCAGCAGCGGACTAGCGTCCGACCCAGATACGCAGTATTTT